This T cell receptor (beta chain) was sequenced in a study of blood T cell repertoires in COVID-19. The overall study: In each case, the material was cDNA or gDNA derived from T cells, B-cell-depleted T cells, or PBMCs.

Per the original methods: The assay estimated nucleated cells by amplifying reference gene primers. The table came from immunoSEQ multiplex PCR; TCRdb's copy has only in-frame clones and leaves some out. Clonal size and the V and J genes are those of that table, whereas D and trimming came from the DNA. The sample consists of fewer than 350,000 clones, roughly nine tenths of them appearing once. V dropped 8 bases and J dropped 1 base, with 15 bases sitting between them. Germline V lookup: CDR1 SNHLY, CDR2 FYNNEI. The CDR3 has 15 residues. Residents of around 24 US areas, aged about 18 to 89 years, made up the participants. Two negative PCRs, clearance, or symptom resolution characterized the recovered Cohort 3 donors.

This chain uses TRBV2 with TRBJ2-4; D perhaps matches TRBD2 (6 bases). Material: PBMCs or T cells enriched from blood (not recorded which). The clonotype comes from a man between 60 and 75 years old who had recovered from COVID-19. CDR3 nucleotide sequence: TGTGCCAGCGAGAGGGACTCGGGGGCCAAAAACATTCAGTACTTC. Its protein is CASERDSGAKNIQYF.